These T cell receptor beta chains were read from a single sample in a study of shared clonotypes between healthy human individuals. The data were produced by immunoSEQ multiplex PCR, yet TCRdb's version contains in-frame clones alone and is incomplete. Of 650,000 to 700,000 clones listed, around 90% are singletons. Sequencing was carried out using memory CD8+ T cells from PBMCs. These receptors all stem from a man between 18 and 35 years old in good health. Some clones in this sample may be carry-over from other donors' samples. Each CDR3 is given with its conserved first and last residue. A D gene is named only where the DNA matches it firmly. Some rows mark clone size as missing; the rest say once, few, many or name a class of expanded clone.

j_call clone_size d_call v_call cdr3_aa cdr3_nt
TRBJ2-3 NA NA TRBV30 CAWSATGPRADTQYF TGTGCCTGGAGTGCCACAGGGCCCAGGGCAGATACGCAGTATTTT
TRBJ2-3 NA NA TRBV4-2 CASSQLWAATDTQYF TGTGCCAGCAGCCAACTGTGGGCAGCCACAGATACGCAGTATTTT
TRBJ2-5 NA NA TRBV4-1 CASSQVGGAVPETQYF TGCGCCAGCAGCCAAGTTGGCGGGGCAGTACCGGAGACCCAGTACTTC
TRBJ2-3 once NA TRBV6-6 CASSYGVGSPDTQYF TGTGCCAGCAGTTACGGGGTGGGGTCCCCAGATACGCAGTATTTT
TRBJ2-7 NA TRBD2 TRBV4-3 CASSQVRRESFSYEQYF TGCGCCAGCAGCCAAGTGAGGCGGGAGAGCTTCTCCTACGAGCAGTACTTC
TRBJ1-1 NA NA TRBV7-2 CASSLVSIIEAFF TGTGCCAGCAGCTTAGTTAGCATCATCGAGGCTTTCTTT
TRBJ2-1 NA TRBD2 TRBV7-9 CASSSLSSGGYNEQFF TGTGCCAGCAGCTCACTATCTAGCGGAGGGTACAATGAGCAGTTCTTC
TRBJ2-1 NA TRBD2 TRBV5-5 CASSHGLAGSYNEQFF TGTGCCAGCAGCCATGGACTAGCGGGTTCCTACAATGAGCAGTTCTTC
TRBJ2-7 NA NA TRBV28 CASSTIFYEQYF TGTGCCAGCAGTACCATATTCTACGAGCAGTACTTC
TRBJ2-7 NA NA TRBV9 CASSVESRPARHEQYF TGTGCCAGCAGCGTAGAAAGTAGGCCCGCGAGGCACGAGCAGTACTTC
TRBJ1-1 NA NA TRBV19 CASSIDTGWSEAFF TGTGCCAGTAGTATAGACACAGGCTGGTCTGAAGCTTTCTTT
TRBJ2-2 NA TRBD2 TRBV28 CASSQGTSGRVNTGELFF TGTGCCAGCAGTCAAGGAACTAGCGGGAGGGTGAACACCGGGGAGCTGTTTTTT
TRBJ1-2 NA NA TRBV14 CASSQTGRYGYTF TGTGCCAGCAGCCAGACAGGACGATATGGCTACACCTTC
TRBJ1-3 NA TRBD1 TRBV25-1 CASSELETGVGNTIYF TGTGCCAGCAGTGAATTGGAGACAGGGGTTGGAAACACCATATATTTT
TRBJ1-4 NA NA TRBV9 CASSRYHYEKLFF TGTGCCAGCAGCCGGTATCACTATGAAAAACTGTTTTTT
TRBJ2-7 NA TRBD2 TRBV29-1 CSVSGLAGASNEQYF TGCAGCGTCTCCGGACTAGCGGGAGCGTCGAACGAGCAGTACTTC
TRBJ2-5 NA TRBD1 TRBV27 CASSLKDRTRKETQYF TGTGCCAGCAGTCTAAAGGACAGGACTCGCAAAGAGACCCAGTACTTC
TRBJ2-7 few NA TRBV19 CASLAQGTGGEQYF TGTGCCAGCCTTGCACAGGGCACAGGCGGGGAGCAGTACTTC
TRBJ2-7 NA TRBD2 TRBV7-9 CASSQADGLAGGLGEQYF TGTGCCAGCAGCCAGGCGGATGGACTAGCGGGAGGGTTGGGCGAGCAGTACTTC
TRBJ2-7 NA NA TRBV19 CASSRRVLDEQYF TGTGCCAGTAGTCGCAGGGTATTGGACGAGCAGTACTTC
TRBJ2-5 NA TRBD1 TRBV7-9 CASSIVVGGGETQYF TGTGCCAGCAGCATTGTGGTAGGGGGCGGAGAGACCCAGTACTTC
TRBJ1-2 NA NA TRBV30 CACSAANYGYTF TGTGCCTGTTCCGCAGCCAACTATGGCTACACCTTC
TRBJ2-7 NA TRBD2 TRBV4-2 CASSQDILAGVGSRYEQYF TGTGCCAGCAGCCAAGATATCCTAGCGGGAGTAGGGAGTCGCTACGAGCAGTACTTC
TRBJ2-3 NA TRBD1 TRBV5-3 CARSLDRGFGTDTQYF TGTGCCAGAAGCTTGGACAGGGGTTTCGGCACAGATACGCAGTATTTT
TRBJ2-5 NA TRBD1 TRBV13 CASSRPGQGVVQTQYF TGTGCCAGCAGCCGGCCGGGACAGGGGGTCGTACAGACCCAGTACTTC
TRBJ1-2 NA NA TRBV6-1 CASRGWGYGYTF TGTGCCAGCAGGGGGTGGGGCTATGGCTACACCTTC
TRBJ2-1 NA NA TRBV19 CASSSTQTSYNEQFF TGTGCCAGTAGTTCCACTCAGACCTCCTACAATGAGCAGTTCTTC
TRBJ1-1 NA NA TRBV5-6 CASSPASGDLVNTEAFF TGTGCCAGCAGCCCGGCCTCCGGGGACCTGGTGAACACTGAAGCTTTCTTT
TRBJ1-2 NA TRBD1 TRBV29-1 CSVERTGNGYTF TGCAGCGTTGAAAGGACAGGGAACGGCTACACCTTC
TRBJ2-7 NA NA TRBV10-1 CASTTSSEIYEQYF TGCGCCAGCACCACAAGCTCAGAGATCTACGAGCAGTACTTC
TRBJ2-5 few TRBD2 TRBV5-6 CASSLAGAGAGEQYF TGTGCCAGCAGCTTGGCCGGAGCGGGAGCAGGAGAGCAGTACTTC
TRBJ2-2 NA NA TRBV7-9 CASSVGQLTGELFF TGTGCCAGCAGCGTAGGACAGCTGACCGGGGAGCTGTTTTTT
TRBJ2-2 NA NA TRBV7-9 CASSTGAQSNPELFF TGTGCCAGCAGCACCGGGGCCCAGTCCAACCCGGAGCTGTTTTTT
TRBJ2-7 NA TRBD1 TRBV28 CASNYRGLFHEQYF TGTGCCAGCAACTACAGGGGGCTATTCCACGAGCAGTACTTC
TRBJ2-1 NA NA TRBV27 CASSLTSSGEQFF TGTGCCAGCAGTCTCACTAGCTCTGGTGAGCAGTTCTTC
TRBJ2-3 NA NA TRBV7-8 CASSRALNTDTQYF TGTGCCAGCAGCCGTGCCTTAAACACAGATACGCAGTATTTT
TRBJ2-7 NA TRBD1 TRBV25-1 CASSEYRGIYEQYF TGTGCCAGCAGTGAATACAGGGGGATCTACGAGCAGTACTTC
TRBJ1-2 NA TRBD1 TRBV28 CASSRDRGLNYGYTF TGTGCCAGCAGTCGCGACAGGGGACTGAACTATGGCTACACCTTC
TRBJ2-1 NA NA TRBV7-6 CASSAGSGDEQFF TGTGCCAGCAGCGCCGGGAGCGGAGATGAGCAGTTCTTC
TRBJ1-2 NA TRBD1 TRBV10-3 CATTGTGAGYTF TGTGCCACCACAGGCACAGGGGCCGGCTACACCTTC
TRBJ2-4 NA NA TRBV7-9 CASSPTWDPKNIQYF TGTGCCAGCAGCCCCACGTGGGACCCCAAAAACATTCAGTACTTC
TRBJ2-7 NA TRBD2 TRBV18 CASSPERTSGNEQYF TGTGCCAGCTCACCAGAGCGGACTAGCGGGAACGAGCAGTACTTC
TRBJ2-5 NA TRBD2 TRBV4-3 CASSQGGGRETQYF TGCGCCAGCAGCCAAGGGGGGGGAAGAGAGACCCAGTACTTC
TRBJ1-5 few NA TRBV7-2 CASSRKASSNQPQHF TGTGCCAGCAGCCGAAAGGCAAGTAGCAATCAGCCCCAGCATTTT
TRBJ2-6 NA NA TRBV10-3 CAIRLGPTYSGANVLTF TGTGCCATCAGGTTAGGGCCTACCTACTCTGGGGCCAACGTCCTGACTTTC
TRBJ2-7 NA TRBD1 TRBV30 CAWSGDSVYYEQYF TGTGCCTGGAGTGGGGACAGCGTATACTACGAGCAGTACTTC
TRBJ1-4 NA NA TRBV7-9 CASSAMWRADNEKLFF TGTGCCAGCAGCGCGATGTGGAGGGCTGATAATGAAAAACTGTTTTTT
TRBJ1-3 NA NA TRBV9 CASSLGGSGNTIYF TGTGCCAGCAGTTTGGGAGGCTCTGGAAACACCATATATTTT
TRBJ2-7 once NA TRBV4-1 CASSARALAMNEQYF TGCGCCAGCAGCGCTCGGGCCCTAGCTATGAACGAGCAGTACTTC
TRBJ1-5 NA NA TRBV4-3 CASSQEVDSNQPQHF TGCGCCAGCAGCCAAGAAGTCGATAGCAATCAGCCCCAGCATTTT
TRBJ2-1 NA TRBD2 TRBV4-1 CASSTSIPGLAGEGNEQFF TGCGCCAGCAGCACGTCAATTCCGGGACTAGCGGGAGAAGGCAATGAGCAGTTCTTC
TRBJ2-6 NA NA TRBV9 CASSLPLAPSGANVLTF TGTGCCAGCAGCTTGCCCCTGGCACCTTCTGGGGCCAACGTCCTGACTTTC